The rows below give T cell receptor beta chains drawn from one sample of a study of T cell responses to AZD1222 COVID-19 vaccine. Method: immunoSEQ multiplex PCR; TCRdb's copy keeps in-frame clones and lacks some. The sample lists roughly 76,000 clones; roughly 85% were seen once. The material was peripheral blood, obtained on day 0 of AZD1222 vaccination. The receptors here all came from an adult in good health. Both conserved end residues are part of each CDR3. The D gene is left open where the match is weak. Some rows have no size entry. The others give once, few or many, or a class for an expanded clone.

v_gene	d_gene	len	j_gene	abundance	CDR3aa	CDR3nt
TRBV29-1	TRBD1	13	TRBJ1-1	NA	CSVSDRMNTEAFF	TGCAGCGTTTCGGACAGGATGAACACTGAAGCTTTCTTT
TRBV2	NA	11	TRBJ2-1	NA	CASRAWDEQFF	TGTGCCAGCAGGGCCTGGGATGAGCAGTTCTTC
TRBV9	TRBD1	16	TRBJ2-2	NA	CASSPMGQVNTGELFF	TGTGCCAGCAGCCCAATGGGACAGGTTAACACCGGGGAGCTGTTTTTT
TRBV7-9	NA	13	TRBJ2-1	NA	CASSYAGLNEQFF	TGTGCCAGCAGTTACGCCGGGTTAAATGAGCAGTTCTTC
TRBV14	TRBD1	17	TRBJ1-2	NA	CASSISRTGATNYGYTF	TGTGCCAGCAGCATCTCCCGGACAGGGGCTACTAACTATGGCTACACCTTC
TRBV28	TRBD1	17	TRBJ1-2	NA	CASSSTGGAIKNYGYTF	TGTGCCAGCAGTTCTACAGGGGGCGCCATTAAAAACTATGGCTACACCTTC
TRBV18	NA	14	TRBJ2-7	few	CASSRDAGTNEQYF	TGTGCCAGCTCACGAGACGCAGGCACGAACGAGCAGTACTTC
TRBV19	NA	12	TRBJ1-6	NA	CASSEGISPLHF	TGTGCCAGTAGTGAGGGGATATCACCCCTCCACTTT
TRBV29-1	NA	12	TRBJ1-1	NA	CSVVRQNTEAFF	TGCAGCGTTGTTAGGCAGAACACTGAAGCTTTCTTT
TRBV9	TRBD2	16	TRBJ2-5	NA	CASSVGTSGSVETQYF	TGTGCCAGCAGCGTAGGGACTAGCGGGAGTGTGGAGACCCAGTACTTC
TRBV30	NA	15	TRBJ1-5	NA	CAWRPGAVSNQPQHF	TGTGCCTGGAGACCCGGGGCAGTTAGCAATCAGCCCCAGCATTTT
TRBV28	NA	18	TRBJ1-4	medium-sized	CASSSHLSQGSTNEKLFF	TGTGCCAGCAGTTCACACCTCAGCCAGGGATCAACTAATGAAAAACTGTTTTTT
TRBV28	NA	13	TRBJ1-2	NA	CASSWPAGYGYTF	TGTGCCAGCAGTTGGCCAGCAGGATATGGCTACACCTTC
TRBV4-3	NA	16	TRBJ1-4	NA	CASSQAPGHTNEKLFF	TGCGCCAGCAGCCAAGCCCCGGGACACACGAATGAAAAACTGTTTTTT
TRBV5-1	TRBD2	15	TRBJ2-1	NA	CASRLSGSSYNEQFF	TGCGCCAGCAGACTAAGCGGGAGCTCCTACAATGAGCAGTTCTTC
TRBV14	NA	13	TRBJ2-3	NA	CASLALLTDTQYF	TGTGCCAGCCTCGCCTTGCTCACAGATACGCAGTATTTT
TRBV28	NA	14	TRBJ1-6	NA	CASSLVRGSSPLHF	TGTGCCAGCAGTTTGGTCAGGGGTTCTTCACCCCTCCACTTT
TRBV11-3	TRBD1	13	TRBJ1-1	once	CASSLSGQTEAFF	TGTGCCAGCAGCTTATCGGGACAGACTGAAGCTTTCTTT
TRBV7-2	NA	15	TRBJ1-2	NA	CASSLSGRALGGYTF	TGTGCCAGCAGCCTCTCCGGCCGAGCCTTGGGGGGCTACACCTTC
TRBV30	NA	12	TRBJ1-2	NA	CAWSQGWDINYF	TGTGCCTGGAGCCAGGGGTGGGACATCAATTACTTC
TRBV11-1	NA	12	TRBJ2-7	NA	CASSLTEYEQYF	TGTGCCAGCAGCTTAACAGAATACGAGCAGTACTTC
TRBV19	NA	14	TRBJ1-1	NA	CASSTRNTNTEAFF	TGTGCCAGTAGTACTCGTAATACGAACACTGAAGCTTTCTTT
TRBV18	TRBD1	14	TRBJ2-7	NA	CASSPGQESYEQYF	TGTGCCAGCTCACCGGGACAGGAGTCCTACGAGCAGTACTTC
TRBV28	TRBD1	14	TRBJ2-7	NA	CASSFPGGPYEQYF	TGTGCCAGCAGTTTCCCAGGGGGCCCCTACGAGCAGTACTTC
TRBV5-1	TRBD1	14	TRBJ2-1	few	CASSPGQMDDEQFF	TGCGCCAGCAGCCCGGGACAGATGGACGATGAGCAGTTCTTC
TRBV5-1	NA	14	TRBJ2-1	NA	CASKFGPPSNEQFF	TGCGCCAGTAAATTCGGACCGCCGAGCAATGAGCAGTTCTTC
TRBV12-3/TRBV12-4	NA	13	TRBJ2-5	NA	CASSPQMGETQYF	TGTGCCAGCAGTCCCCAGATGGGAGAGACCCAGTACTTC
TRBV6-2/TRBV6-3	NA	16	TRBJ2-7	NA	CASSMGTAYSSYEQYF	TGTGCCAGCAGTATGGGGACGGCTTATTCCTCCTACGAGCAGTACTTC
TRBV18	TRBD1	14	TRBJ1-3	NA	CASSPTGSLDTIYF	TGTGCCAGCTCACCGACAGGGTCTCTGGACACCATATATTTT
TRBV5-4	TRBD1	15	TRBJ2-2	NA	CASSSDRENTGELFF	TGTGCCAGCAGCTCCGACAGGGAGAACACCGGGGAGCTGTTTTTT
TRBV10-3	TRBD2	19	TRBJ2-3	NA	CAISGVLAGGPTSTDTQYF	TGTGCCATCAGTGGTGTACTAGCGGGGGGTCCGACTAGCACAGATACGCAGTATTTT
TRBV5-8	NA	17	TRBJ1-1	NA	CASSPVGDRSMNTEAFF	TGTGCCAGCAGCCCGGTCGGGGATCGGTCCATGAACACTGAAGCTTTCTTT
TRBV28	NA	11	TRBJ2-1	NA	CASSLTGGRFF	TGTGCCAGCAGTCTGACGGGGGGCCGGTTCTTC
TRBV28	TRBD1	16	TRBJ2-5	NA	CASSPLGQGGQETQYF	TGTGCCAGCAGTCCTCTGGGACAGGGGGGCCAAGAGACCCAGTACTTC
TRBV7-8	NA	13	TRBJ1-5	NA	CASSPTVNQPQHF	TGTGCCAGCAGCCCCACGGTTAATCAGCCCCAGCATTTT
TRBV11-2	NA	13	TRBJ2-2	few	CASSLENSGELFF	TGTGCCAGCAGCTTAGAAAACAGCGGGGAGCTGTTTTTT
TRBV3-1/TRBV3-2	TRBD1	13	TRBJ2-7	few	CASSLDRAYEQYF	TGTGCCAGCAGCTTGGACAGGGCCTACGAGCAGTACTTC
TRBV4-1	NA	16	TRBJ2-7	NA	CASSLHRGGATYEQYF	TGCGCCAGCAGCCTACACAGGGGCGGGGCTACCTACGAGCAGTACTTC
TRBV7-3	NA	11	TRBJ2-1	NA	CASSLLDEQFF	TGTGCCAGCAGCTTATTAGATGAGCAGTTCTTC
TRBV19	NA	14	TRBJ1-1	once	CASSIERGGTEAFF	TGTGCCAGTAGTATAGAACGGGGAGGCACTGAAGCTTTCTTT
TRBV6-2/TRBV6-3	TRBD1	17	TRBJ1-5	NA	CASSPPRSGTGNQPQHF	TGTGCCAGCAGCCCACCTCGATCCGGGACAGGCAATCAGCCCCAGCATTTT
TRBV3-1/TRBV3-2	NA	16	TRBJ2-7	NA	CASSQDKVAVASEQYF	TGTGCCAGCAGCCAAGATAAAGTAGCGGTAGCCTCCGAGCAGTACTTC
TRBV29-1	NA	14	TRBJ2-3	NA	CSVADMKYTDTQYF	TGCAGCGTGGCCGATATGAAGTACACAGATACGCAGTATTTT
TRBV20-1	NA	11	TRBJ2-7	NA	CSASSGYEQYF	TGCAGTGCTAGCTCCGGCTACGAGCAGTACTTC
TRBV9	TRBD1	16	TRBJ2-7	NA	CASSVAGTGGTYEQYF	TGTGCCAGCAGCGTAGCCGGGACAGGGGGTACCTACGAGCAGTACTTC
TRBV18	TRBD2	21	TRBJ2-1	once	CASSPSGTSGEAMRPYNEQFF	TGTGCCAGCTCACCATCCGGGACTAGCGGGGAGGCCATGAGGCCCTACAATGAGCAGTTCTTC
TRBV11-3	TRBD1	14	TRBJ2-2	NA	CASSWTGGPGELFF	TGTGCCAGCAGCTGGACAGGGGGACCCGGGGAGCTGTTTTTT
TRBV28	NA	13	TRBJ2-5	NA	CASRPGQQETQYF	TGTGCCAGCAGGCCGGGACAACAAGAGACCCAGTACTTC
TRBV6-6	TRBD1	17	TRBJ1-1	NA	CASSPSPGTGTNTEAFF	TGTGCCAGCAGTCCTAGTCCCGGGACAGGGACCAACACTGAAGCTTTCTTT
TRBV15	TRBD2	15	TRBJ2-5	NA	CATSRDLAGAETQYF	TGTGCCACCAGCAGAGACCTAGCGGGTGCGGAGACCCAGTACTTC
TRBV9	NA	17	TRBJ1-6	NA	CASSVALSGPSNSPLHF	TGTGCCAGCAGCGTAGCTCTATCGGGACCCTCTAATTCACCCCTCCACTTT
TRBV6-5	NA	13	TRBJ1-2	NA	CASSYDSFYGYTF	TGTGCCAGCAGTTATGACAGCTTCTATGGCTACACCTTC